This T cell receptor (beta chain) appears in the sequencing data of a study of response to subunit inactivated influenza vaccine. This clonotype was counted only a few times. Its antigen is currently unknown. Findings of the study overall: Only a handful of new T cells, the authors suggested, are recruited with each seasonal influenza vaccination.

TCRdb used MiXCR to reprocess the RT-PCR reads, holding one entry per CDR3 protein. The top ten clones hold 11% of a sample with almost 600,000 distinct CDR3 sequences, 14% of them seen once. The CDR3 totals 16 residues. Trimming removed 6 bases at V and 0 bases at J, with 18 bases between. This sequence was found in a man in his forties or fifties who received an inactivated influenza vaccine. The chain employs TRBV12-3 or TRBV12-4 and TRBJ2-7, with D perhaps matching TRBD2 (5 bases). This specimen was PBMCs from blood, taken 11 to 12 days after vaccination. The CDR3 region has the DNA TGTGCCAGCAGCTACCTGACGTTAGCGAGCTCCTACGAGCAGTACTTC. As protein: CASSYLTLASSYEQYF.